The rows below give T cell receptor beta chains drawn from one sample of a study of T-cell reconstitution after alpha-beta-depleted transplantation in children. TCRdb fed the PCR reads into MiXCR, producing one record per CDR3 protein. The sample lists almost 500,000 distinct CDR3 sequences, more than 9% occurring once. Sequences were derived from PBMCs, sampled before TCRalphabeta/CD19-depleted stem cell transplant. Receptors were obtained from a child aged 2 to 10 with inherited bone marrow failure, due to receive a stem cell transplant. CDR3s include the opening cysteine and the closing phenylalanine or tryptophan. The order of the fields is D gene, clone size, V gene, J gene, CDR3 DNA, CDR3 protein. D genes are given only for firm matches. Size is stated for part of the rows, as once, few or many counts, or as a class when the clone is expanded.

TRBD1,few,TRBV20-1,TRBJ2-7,TGCATTGCTAGCCCCGGGACAGGGGGTGCCGAGCAGTACTTC,CIASPGTGGAEQYF
-,many,TRBV25-1,TRBJ2-6,TGTGCCAGCACCTCCGTGGGGGCAGGGGCCAACGTCCTGACTTTC,CASTSVGAGANVLTF
-,few,TRBV27,TRBJ2-1,TGTGCCAGCAGTTTGGACTTCCGTCCGGACTTAGCGAAATACAATGAGCAGTTCTTC,CASSLDFRPDLAKYNEQFF
-,-,TRBV6-1,TRBJ1-2,TGTGCCAGCAGTCCCAGGGACAACTATGGCTACACCTTC,CASSPRDNYGYTF
-,few,TRBV28,TRBJ2-3,TGTGCCAGCAAATTGGCCTTCACAGATACGCAGTATTTT,CASKLAFTDTQYF
-,many,TRBV5-1,TRBJ2-5,TGCGCCAGCAGCTGGGGGACCGCCAAAGAGACCCAGTACTTC,CASSWGTAKETQYF
-,few,TRBV23-1,TRBJ2-1,TGCGCCAGCAGTTCGACCAGGGCGGCGGGCGCCTACAATGAGCAGTTCTTC,CASSSTRAAGAYNEQFF
-,many,TRBV27,TRBJ1-6,TGTGCCAGCAGTTTGTTCGGAAGGGGGGATTCACCCCTCCACTTT,CASSLFGRGDSPLHF
-,few,TRBV7-9,TRBJ2-6,TGTGCCAGCAGCTCTAGCAGGTTTCTGGGGGCCAACGTCCTGACTTTC,CASSSSRFLGANVLTF
TRBD2,many,TRBV20-1,TRBJ2-1,TGCAGTGCTCGTAGCGGGAGGGGCTCCTACAATGAGCAGTTCTTC,CSARSGRGSYNEQFF
-,many,TRBV5-1,TRBJ2-7,TGCGCCAGCAGACAGGGACCAGAGGGCCCAGGAGAGCAGTACTTC,CASRQGPEGPGEQYF
-,few,TRBV2,TRBJ2-5,TGTGCCAGCAGTGAAGCGGGAGGGACCCAGTACTTC,CASSEAGGTQYF
-,few,TRBV15,TRBJ2-7,TGTGCCACCAGCAGAGATTCAGGTACTAGGGAGCAGTACTTC,CATSRDSGTREQYF
-,many,TRBV7-2,TRBJ1-1,TGTGCCAGCAGCTATGACGGACGGGGTGAAGCTTTCTTT,CASSYDGRGEAFF
-,-,TRBV13,TRBJ2-7,TGTGCCATCAGCTCCGGACCCGTCTACGAGCAGTACTTC,CAISSGPVYEQYF
TRBD2,many,TRBV2,TRBJ2-4,TGTGCCAGCAGTGGGGGACTAGCGGGAGGTCCCAAAAACATTCAGTACTTC,CASSGGLAGGPKNIQYF
TRBD1,few,TRBV7-9,TRBJ2-1,TGTGCCAGCAGCCCACGGGACAGGGGGTGGAATGAGCAGTTCTTC,CASSPRDRGWNEQFF
-,many,TRBV4-3,TRBJ2-1,TGCGCCAGCAGCCAAGAGCAACTAGGTCCACGGTTCTTC,CASSQEQLGPRFF
-,few,TRBV6-1,TRBJ2-2,TGTGCCAACGCCCCACAGGGCCTTAACACCGGGGAGCTGTTTTTT,CANAPQGLNTGELFF
TRBD2,-,TRBV12-3/TRBV12-4,TRBJ2-5,TGTGCCAGCAGTTTTGGTGGACTAGGAAAAGAGACCCAGTACTTC,CASSFGGLGKETQYF
-,many,TRBV15,TRBJ2-2,TGTGCCACCAGCAGAGATCTTGGGGTAGCGGACACCGGGGAGCTGTTTTTT,CATSRDLGVADTGELFF
TRBD2,few,TRBV6-1,TRBJ2-7,TGTGCCAGCAGTGAACTGCGGGAGGTCTCCTACGAGCAGTACTTC,CASSELREVSYEQYF
-,many,TRBV6-2/TRBV6-3,TRBJ2-7,TGTGCCAGCACGGACTTTGCCTACGAGCAGTACTTC,CASTDFAYEQYF
-,many,TRBV3-1,TRBJ2-1,TGTGCCAGCAGCCAAGGGACGTTCAATGAGCAGTTCTTC,CASSQGTFNEQFF
-,many,TRBV20-1,TRBJ1-2,TGCAGTGCTAGAGCTGCCAGGGTCCCTATCGGCTACACCTTC,CSARAARVPIGYTF
TRBD2,-,TRBV12-3/TRBV12-4,TRBJ2-3,TGTGCCAGCAGTCCCGGCCCAGCGGGAACAGATACGCAGTATTTT,CASSPGPAGTDTQYF
-,few,TRBV27,TRBJ1-2,TGTGCCAGCAAGCTTGTGACGAACGGACTGCCTTATGGCTACACCTTC,CASKLVTNGLPYGYTF
-,many,TRBV5-1,TRBJ2-3,TGCGCCAGTTCACGGGAACCAGGGGCAGATACGCAGTATTTT,CASSREPGADTQYF
TRBD2,many,TRBV30,TRBJ2-1,TGTGCCTGGAGCGTTGGACATCTTAGCGGGAGTAGGCCCCGAGGAAATGAGCAGTTCTTC,CAWSVGHLSGSRPRGNEQFF
-,few,TRBV6-6,TRBJ2-7,TGTGCCAGCAGTTACCGGTTTGTCGAGCAGTACTTC,CASSYRFVEQYF
TRBD2,many,TRBV6-1,TRBJ2-7,TGTGCCAGCGGGGTTAGCGGGAGCTCCTACGAGCAGTACTTC,CASGVSGSSYEQYF
-,few,TRBV7-2,TRBJ2-3,TGTGCCAGCAGCTCTTCCCGGGGAGCTAGCACAGATACGCAGTATTTT,CASSSSRGASTDTQYF
-,-,TRBV30,TRBJ2-2,TGTGCCTGGAGTCAACGGAACACCGGGGAGCTGTTTTTT,CAWSQRNTGELFF
-,many,TRBV27,TRBJ1-1,TGTGCCAGCAGTCTACCACCGGGTTCAGGGGACACTGAAGCTTTCTTT,CASSLPPGSGDTEAFF
-,many,TRBV6-5,TRBJ2-1,TGTGCCAGCAGTCACGTACAGGGACTTAAGGGGTACAATGAGCAGTTCTTC,CASSHVQGLKGYNEQFF
TRBD2,-,TRBV12-3/TRBV12-4,TRBJ2-1,TGTGCCAGCAGTTTAGGGACTAGCGGGAGGGGTCATGGTGGTGAGCAGTTCTTC,CASSLGTSGRGHGGEQFF
TRBD1,many,TRBV5-1,TRBJ2-7,TGCGCCAGCAGTCAGCCGGGACAGGAGTACGAGCAGTACTTC,CASSQPGQEYEQYF
-,few,TRBV5-1,TRBJ2-4,TGCGCCAGCAGCCCTCGGGTACAGGGATCTTCGAAAAACATTCAGTACTTC,CASSPRVQGSSKNIQYF
-,few,TRBV29-1,TRBJ2-7,TGCAGCGTCCCCGGACAGAACTACGAGCAGTACTTC,CSVPGQNYEQYF
TRBD2,few,TRBV7-8,TRBJ2-1,TGTGCCAGCAGCCCCTATTTGGCGGGAGCAGGCTACAATGAGCAGTTCTTC,CASSPYLAGAGYNEQFF
-,many,TRBV5-1,TRBJ1-1,TGCGCCAGCAGCTTGGCCCCCGGGGTAAGAACTGAAGCTTTCTTT,CASSLAPGVRTEAFF
-,many,TRBV29-1,TRBJ1-1,TGCAGCGTTGTTGATCGGGGTGCTTTCTTT,CSVVDRGAFF
-,few,TRBV6-2/TRBV6-3,TRBJ1-1,TGTGCCAGCAGTTACTCGATAGACAGGATGAACACTGAAGCTTTCTTT,CASSYSIDRMNTEAFF
-,-,TRBV12-3/TRBV12-4,TRBJ1-5,TGTGCCAGCACTCTTGGGTGGGCGCGAGAAAATCAGCCCCAGCATTTT,CASTLGWARENQPQHF
TRBD2,-,TRBV12-3/TRBV12-4,TRBJ2-3,TGTGCCAGCAGTTTTGTAGCGGGGACGACAGATACGCAGTATTTT,CASSFVAGTTDTQYF
-,many,TRBV12-3/TRBV12-4,TRBJ2-5,TGTGCCAGCAGCGACCTAAGGGAGACCCAGTACTTC,CASSDLRETQYF
-,-,TRBV30,TRBJ2-3,TGTGCCTGGAGTGTACGGTGGGGAGATCGAGATACGCAGTATTTT,CAWSVRWGDRDTQYF
-,few,TRBV7-9,TRBJ1-1,TGTGCCAGCAGCCCCGGCGCGGGTGGGGAGACTGAAGCTTTCTTT,CASSPGAGGETEAFF
-,few,TRBV3-1,TRBJ2-7,TGTGCCAGCAGCCAAGGGAAGCCCTCCTACGAGCAGTACTTC,CASSQGKPSYEQYF
-,-,TRBV6-2/TRBV6-3,TRBJ2-4,TGTGCCAGCAGCCCGACACTGTGGGCCAAAAACATTCAGTACTTC,CASSPTLWAKNIQYF
TRBD2,-,TRBV11-2,TRBJ2-5,TGTGCCAGCAGCCACAACGTTGGCGGGAGCGAGACCCAGTACTTC,CASSHNVGGSETQYF
TRBD1,many,TRBV18,TRBJ2-7,TGTGCCAGCTCACCAGCGACAGGGGTCGCCTACGAGCAGTACTTC,CASSPATGVAYEQYF
TRBD2,-,TRBV30,TRBJ2-1,TGTGCCTGGGATAGCGGGATCAGGAATGAGCAGTTCTTC,CAWDSGIRNEQFF
TRBD2,few,TRBV7-2,TRBJ2-6,TGTGCCAGCAGCTTGTGGGGGGGGAACTCTGGGGCCAACGTCCTGACTTTC,CASSLWGGNSGANVLTF
-,-,TRBV10-3,TRBJ1-2,TGTGCCATCGGCCCGGGACTCTACTATGGCTACACCTTC,CAIGPGLYYGYTF
TRBD2,many,TRBV5-1,TRBJ2-5,TGCGCCAGCAGCTTCTCGGCTAGCGGGAGCGGGGAGGAGACCCAGTACTTC,CASSFSASGSGEETQYF
TRBD1,many,TRBV29-1,TRBJ2-7,TGCAGCGTTGAAGACACGGGACAGGGGGCAAACGAGCAGTACTTC,CSVEDTGQGANEQYF
-,many,TRBV5-1,TRBJ2-7,TGCGCCAGCAGCCAGAACCCCGATGGGTACGAGCAGTACTTC,CASSQNPDGYEQYF
TRBD2,-,TRBV20-1,TRBJ2-3,TGCAGTGCCCCGGGACTAAACACAGATACGCAGTATTTT,CSAPGLNTDTQYF
-,many,TRBV20-1,TRBJ2-2,TGCAGTGCTTCCGGATCTTACACCGGGGAGCTGTTTTTT,CSASGSYTGELFF